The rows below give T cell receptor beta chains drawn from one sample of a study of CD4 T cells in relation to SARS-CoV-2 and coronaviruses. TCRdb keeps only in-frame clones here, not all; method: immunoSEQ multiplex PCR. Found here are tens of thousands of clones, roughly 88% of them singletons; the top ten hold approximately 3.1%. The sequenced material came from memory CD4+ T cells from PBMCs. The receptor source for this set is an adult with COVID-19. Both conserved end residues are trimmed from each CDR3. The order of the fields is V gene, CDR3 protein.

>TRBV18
ASLDGISGANVLT
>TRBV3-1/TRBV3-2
ASSPLDSYTGELF
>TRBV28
ASSFYRGAEAF
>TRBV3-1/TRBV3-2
ASSQDGRAAGNTIY
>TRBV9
ASSPRGGVRTGYQETQY
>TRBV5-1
ASSLGTVNYGYT
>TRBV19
ASSTGTGDVGGYT
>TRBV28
ASSFERVGTDTQY
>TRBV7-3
ASSLSGTGQWPDTQY
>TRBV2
ASSDPSRRATNEKLF
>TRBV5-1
ASSLSGEGYNEQF
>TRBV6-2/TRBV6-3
ASSGGLRVRQNSYNEQF
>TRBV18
ASSTGTGKETQY
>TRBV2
ASSEEVETQY
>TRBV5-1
ASSSTSGSAEQF
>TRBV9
ASSVEPTSKGTQY
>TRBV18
ASSPSGGDSYEQY
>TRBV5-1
ASSLVPGDTEAF
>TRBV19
ASRGQGTEAF
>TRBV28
ASSLWGRFYEQY
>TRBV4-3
ASSQDFGGWANQPQH